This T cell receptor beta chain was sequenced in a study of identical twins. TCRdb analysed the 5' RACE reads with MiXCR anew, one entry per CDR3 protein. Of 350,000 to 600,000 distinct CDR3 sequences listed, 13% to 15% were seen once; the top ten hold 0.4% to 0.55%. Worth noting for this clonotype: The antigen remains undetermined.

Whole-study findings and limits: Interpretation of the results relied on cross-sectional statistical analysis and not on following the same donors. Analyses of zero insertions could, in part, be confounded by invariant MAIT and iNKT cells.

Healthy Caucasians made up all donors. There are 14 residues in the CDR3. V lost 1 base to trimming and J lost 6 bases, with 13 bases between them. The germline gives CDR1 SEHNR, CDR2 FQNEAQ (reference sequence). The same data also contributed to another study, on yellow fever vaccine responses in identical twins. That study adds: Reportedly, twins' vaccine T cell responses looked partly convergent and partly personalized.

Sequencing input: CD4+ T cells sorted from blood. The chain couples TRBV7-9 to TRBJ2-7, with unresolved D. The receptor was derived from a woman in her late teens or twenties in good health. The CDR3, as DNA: TGTGCCAGCAGCTTAGGAAGGGTTCTACCCGAGCAGTACTTC. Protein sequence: CASSLGRVLPEQYF.